This T cell receptor beta chain was identified in a study of PD-L1 blockade in urothelial cancer. Germline CDR1 is GTSNPN and CDR2 is SVGIG (reference sequence). V was pared by 5 bases and J by 0 bases, with 13 bases between. This CDR3 has 14 amino acids. Sequencing used immunoSEQ multiplex PCR; TCRdb keeps in-frame clones, though not all of them. There are tens of thousands of clones in the sample; around 87% occur only once, and under 4% lies in the top ten. This TCR was sampled from a man aged 50 or older with urothelial cancer. The specimen comprised PBMCs, sampled around atezolizumab (anti-PD-L1) treatment. This rearrangement joins TRBV30 to TRBJ1-2, with D unresolved. This chain's CDR3 is CAWSPGSTNYGYTF. The CDR3 DNA is TGTGCCTGGTCCCCGGGGAGCACTAACTATGGCTACACCTTC.